Sequencing of this T cell receptor beta chain was carried out in a study of blood T cell repertoires in COVID-19. The overall study: Specimens from acute and convalescent COVID-19 originated in the United States, Italy and Spain.

Germline-derived CDR1 and CDR2 are MDHEN and SYDVKM. The V and J ends lost 4 bases and 9 bases, in that order; junction bases with no gene match: 9. The CDR3 is 15 amino acids. Methods used by the authors: Estimates of nucleated cell counts were drawn from the amplification of reference gene primers. The method was immunoSEQ multiplex PCR; TCRdb's version includes in-frame clones alone and lacks a portion of them. V and J calls and clone size are those listed in that table; D and trimming were worked out from the DNA. This table holds around 260,000 clones, roughly 90% found once. Researchers sorted participants into cohorts using their self-reported clinical history.

The chain recombines TRBV28 with TRBJ1-6, with TRBD1 matching 7 bases. Sequenced sample: PBMCs or T cells enriched from blood (not recorded which). The origin of this receptor is a young woman who had recovered from COVID-19. CDR3 DNA sequence: TGTGCCAGCAGTTGGTCCGGGACAGATGGTTCACCCCTCCACTTT. The encoded protein is CASSWSGTDGSPLHF.